This passage covers 4 T cell receptor beta chains from one sample sequenced in a study of early T cells in non-severe SARS-CoV-2 infection (dated by TCRdb to about 2021). Library preparation used 5' RACE. Sequencing instrument: NextSeq 500. TCRdb took the public reads, trimmed them with fastp at Q25, ran MiXCR for clone calling and kept in-frame beta chains. Under each unique CDR3 protein, matching rows form one entry showing the most common genes and DNA. This sample is represented by roughly 90,000 distinct CDR3 sequences; 14% of them were singletons. Roughly 6% of the sample is in the top ten clones. The sample was whole blood. The receptors here all came from an adult who was a healthcare worker with PCR-confirmed SARS-CoV-2 infection or an uninfected control (not recorded which).

The V call is TRBV10-1, the J call TRBJ1-6; the D gene is possibly TRBD1 (5 bases). This CDR3 has 13 residues. V lost 9 bases, J lost 1 base, and 7 bases lay in between. CDR1 and CDR2 from the germline V gene are WNHNN and SYGVQD (reference sequence). The CDR3 DNA sequence: TGCGCCAGTCAGGGATCCTATAATTCACCCCTCCACTTT. Protein sequence: CASQGSYNSPLHF.

The chain uses TRBV7-9 and TRBJ1-4, with D uncertain. Trimming took off 0 bases at V and 5 bases at J, with 10 bases between the two ends. This CDR3 contains 15 residues. Germline V gene sequence: CDR1 SEHNR, CDR2 FQNEAQ (reference sequence). DNA of the CDR3: TGTGCCAGCAGCTTAGCGGTTACCGCGAATGAAAAACTGTTTTTT. This sequence encodes CASSLAVTANEKLFF.

This clonotype was counted a few times. V gene TRBV6-2 or TRBV6-3 combines with J gene TRBJ1-6, with 7 bases fitting TRBD1. The CDR3 sequence is 15 residues long. The germline V gene encodes CDR1 MNHEY and CDR2 SVGEGT. The ends lost 7 bases at V and 6 bases at J; junction bases unmatched: 9. The CDR3 nucleotides read TGTGCCAGCAATGAAGGGGGCAGGTTTAATTCACCCCTCCACTTT. Encoded protein: CASNEGGRFNSPLHF.

The chain uses TRBV7-9 and TRBJ2-3, with 9 bases identical to TRBD2. The V gene's germline CDR1 is SEHNR and CDR2 FQNEAQ (reference sequence). The CDR3 length is 19 residues. The V gene end was trimmed by 4 bases and the J gene end by 3 bases; junction bases not matched to a gene: 17. In DNA form, the CDR3 reads TGTGCCAGCAGCTCTCGTAATAGCGGGGGTATCATGTCTACAGATACGCAGTATTTT. Translating gives CASSSRNSGGIMSTDTQYF.